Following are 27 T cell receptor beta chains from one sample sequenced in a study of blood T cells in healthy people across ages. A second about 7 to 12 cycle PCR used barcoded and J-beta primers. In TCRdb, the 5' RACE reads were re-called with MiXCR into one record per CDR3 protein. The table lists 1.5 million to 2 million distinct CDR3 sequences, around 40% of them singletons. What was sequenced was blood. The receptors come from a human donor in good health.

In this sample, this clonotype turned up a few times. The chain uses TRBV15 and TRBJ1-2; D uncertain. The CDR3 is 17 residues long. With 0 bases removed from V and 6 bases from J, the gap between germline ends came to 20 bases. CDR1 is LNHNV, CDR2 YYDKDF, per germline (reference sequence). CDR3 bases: TGTGCCACCAGCAGAGATCTACGGCGGGTTGAGCAGGATGGCTACACCTTC. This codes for CATSRDLRRVEQDGYTF.

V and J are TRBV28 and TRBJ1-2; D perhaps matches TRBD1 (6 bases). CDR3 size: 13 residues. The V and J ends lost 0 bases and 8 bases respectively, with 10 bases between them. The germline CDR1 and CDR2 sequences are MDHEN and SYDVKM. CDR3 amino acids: CASSLWGGGGYTF. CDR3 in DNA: TGTGCCAGCAGTTTATGGGGGGGCGGCGGCTACACCTTC.

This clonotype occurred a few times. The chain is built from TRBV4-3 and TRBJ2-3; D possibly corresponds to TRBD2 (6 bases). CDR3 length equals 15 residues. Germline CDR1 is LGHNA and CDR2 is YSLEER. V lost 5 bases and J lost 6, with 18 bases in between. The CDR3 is CASSLAVWGEDTQYF. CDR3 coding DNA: TGCGCCAGCAGCTTGGCGGTTTGGGGGGAGGATACGCAGTATTTT.

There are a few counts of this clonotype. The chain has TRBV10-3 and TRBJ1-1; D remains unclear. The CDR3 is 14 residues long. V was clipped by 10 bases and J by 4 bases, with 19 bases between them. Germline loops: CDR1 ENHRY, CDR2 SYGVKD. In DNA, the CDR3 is TGTGCCAGCTCGCAACAACAACGGGGCACTGAAGCTTTCTTT. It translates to CASSQQQRGTEAFF.

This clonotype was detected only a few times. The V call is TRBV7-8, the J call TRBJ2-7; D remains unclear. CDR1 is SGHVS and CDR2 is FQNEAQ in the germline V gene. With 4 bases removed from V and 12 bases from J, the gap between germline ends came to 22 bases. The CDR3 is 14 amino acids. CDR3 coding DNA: TGTGCCAGCAGCTCCCTCGGCTGGGGTCCTTCCCTGTACTTC. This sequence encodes CASSSLGWGPSLYF.

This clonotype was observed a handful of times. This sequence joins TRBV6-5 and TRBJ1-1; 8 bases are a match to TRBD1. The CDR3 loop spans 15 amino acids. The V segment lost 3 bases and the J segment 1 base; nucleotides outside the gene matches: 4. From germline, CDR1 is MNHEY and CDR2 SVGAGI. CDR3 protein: CASSYSGTGNTEAFF. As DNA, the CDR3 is TGTGCCAGCAGTTATTCCGGGACAGGGAACACTGAAGCTTTCTTT.

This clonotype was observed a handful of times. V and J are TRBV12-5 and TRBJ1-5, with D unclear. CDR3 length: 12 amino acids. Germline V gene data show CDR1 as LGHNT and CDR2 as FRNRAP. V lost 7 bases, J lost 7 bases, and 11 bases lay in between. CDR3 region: CASAQEVQPQHF. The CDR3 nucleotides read TGTGCTAGTGCCCAGGAGGTCCAGCCCCAGCATTTT.

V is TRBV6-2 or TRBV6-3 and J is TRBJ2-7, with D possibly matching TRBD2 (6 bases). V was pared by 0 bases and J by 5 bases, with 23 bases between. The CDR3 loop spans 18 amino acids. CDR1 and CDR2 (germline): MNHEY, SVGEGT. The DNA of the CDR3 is TGTGCCAGCAGTTACTCGATGGGAGGACCTCACTCGGGGAACGAGCAGTACTTC. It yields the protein CASSYSMGGPHSGNEQYF.

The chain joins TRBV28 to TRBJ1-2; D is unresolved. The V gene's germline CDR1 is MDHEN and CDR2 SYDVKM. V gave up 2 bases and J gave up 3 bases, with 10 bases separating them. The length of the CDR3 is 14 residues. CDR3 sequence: CASSLKAGYYGYTF. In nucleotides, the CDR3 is TGTGCCAGCAGTTTAAAGGCCGGATACTATGGCTACACCTTC.

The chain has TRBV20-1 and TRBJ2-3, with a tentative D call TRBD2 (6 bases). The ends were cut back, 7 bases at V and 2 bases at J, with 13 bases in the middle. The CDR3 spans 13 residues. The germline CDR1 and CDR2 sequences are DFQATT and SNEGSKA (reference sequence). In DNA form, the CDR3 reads TGCAGTGGGGGGATGGACTACACAGATACGCAGTATTTT. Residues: CSGGMDYTDTQYF.

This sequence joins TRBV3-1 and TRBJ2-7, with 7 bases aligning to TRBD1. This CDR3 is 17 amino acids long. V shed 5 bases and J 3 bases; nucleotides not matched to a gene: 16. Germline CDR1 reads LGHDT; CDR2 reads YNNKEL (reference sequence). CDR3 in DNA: TGTGCCAGCAGCACCCGACAGGGCTACTGGGGTAGCTACGAGCAGTACTTC. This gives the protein CASSTRQGYWGSYEQYF.

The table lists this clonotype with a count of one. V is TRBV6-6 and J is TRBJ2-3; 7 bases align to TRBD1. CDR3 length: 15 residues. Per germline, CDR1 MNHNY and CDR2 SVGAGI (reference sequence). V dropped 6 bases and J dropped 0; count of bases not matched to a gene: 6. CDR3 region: CASRDRRSSTDTQYF. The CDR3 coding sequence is TGTGCCAGCAGGGACAGGCGCTCTAGCACAGATACGCAGTATTTT.

The CDR3 sequence: CSATNSGTEQFF. Written as DNA, the CDR3 is TGCAGCGCGACGAATTCCGGGACTGAGCAGTTCTTC. J is TRBJ2-1 and V is TRBV29-1; D could derive from TRBD1 or TRBD2 (5 bases each). The germline V gene has CDR1 SQVTM and CDR2 ANQGSEA. V was shortened by 7 bases and J by 9 bases, with 16 bases between the two germline ends. The CDR3 is 12 residues long.

The CDR3 spells CASSPRAAQETQYF. DNA of the CDR3: TGTGCCAGCAGCCCACGGGCAGCTCAAGAGACCCAGTACTTC. The chain joins TRBV7-2 to TRBJ2-5; D unclear. Germline CDR1 SGHTA, CDR2 FQGNSA. This CDR3 has 14 residues. The ends were cut back, 5 bases at V and 2 bases at J, with 12 bases in the middle.

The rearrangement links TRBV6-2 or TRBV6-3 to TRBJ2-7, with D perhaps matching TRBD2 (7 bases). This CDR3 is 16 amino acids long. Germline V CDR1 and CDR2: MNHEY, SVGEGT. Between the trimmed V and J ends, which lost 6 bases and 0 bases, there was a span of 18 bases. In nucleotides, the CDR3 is TGTGCCAGCAGAACCTCGGGGGGCCTCCTCTCCTACGAGCAGTACTTC. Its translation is CASRTSGGLLSYEQYF.

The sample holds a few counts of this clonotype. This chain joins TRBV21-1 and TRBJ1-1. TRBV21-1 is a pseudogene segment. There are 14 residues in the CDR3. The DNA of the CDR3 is TGTGCCAGCAGCAAAAAAATCCTGAACACTGAAGCTTTCTTT. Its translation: CASSKKILNTEAFF.

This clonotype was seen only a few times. CDR3 in DNA: TGCAGTGCTAGTCGGGCCCCTAAGTACGAGCAGTACTTC. It is translated as CSASRAPKYEQYF. This chain joins TRBV20-1 and TRBJ2-7; D gene ambiguous. CDR1 is DFQATT, CDR2 SNEGSKA, per germline (reference sequence). This CDR3 region has 13 residues. V lost 3 bases and J 4 bases, leaving 13 bases between the germline ends.

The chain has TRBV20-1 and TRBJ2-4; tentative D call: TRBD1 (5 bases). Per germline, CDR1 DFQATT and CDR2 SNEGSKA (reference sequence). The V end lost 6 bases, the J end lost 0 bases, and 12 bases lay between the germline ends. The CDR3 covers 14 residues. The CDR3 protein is CSATRQIAKNIQYF. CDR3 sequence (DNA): TGCAGTGCCACAAGACAGATAGCCAAAAACATTCAGTACTTC.

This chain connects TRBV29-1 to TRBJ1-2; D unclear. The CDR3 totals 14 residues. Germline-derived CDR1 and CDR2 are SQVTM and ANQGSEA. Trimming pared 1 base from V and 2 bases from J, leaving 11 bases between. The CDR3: CSVEVLAENYGYTF. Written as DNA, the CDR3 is TGCAGCGTTGAAGTGCTTGCGGAGAACTATGGCTACACCTTC. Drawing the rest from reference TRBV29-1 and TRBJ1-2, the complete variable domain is SAVISQKPSRDICQRGTSLTIQCQVDSQVTMMFWYRQQPGQSLTLIATANQGSEATYESGFVIDKFPISRPNLTFSTLTVSNMSPEDSSIYLCSVEVLAENYGYTFGSGTRLTVV.

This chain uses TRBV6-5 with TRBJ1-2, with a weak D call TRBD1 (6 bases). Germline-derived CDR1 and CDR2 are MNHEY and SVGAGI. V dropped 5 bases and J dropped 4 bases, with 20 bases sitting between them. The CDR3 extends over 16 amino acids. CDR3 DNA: TGTGCCAGCAGTCGCTCCCCACAGGGCGCTTTCTATGGCTACACCTTC. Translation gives CASSRSPQGAFYGYTF.

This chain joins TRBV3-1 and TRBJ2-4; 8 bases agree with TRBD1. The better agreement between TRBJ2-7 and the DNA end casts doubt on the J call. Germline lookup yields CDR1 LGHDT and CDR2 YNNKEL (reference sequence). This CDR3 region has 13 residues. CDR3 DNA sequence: TGTGCCAGCAGCCAAGGACAGGGGTGCGAGCAGTACTTC. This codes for CASSQGQGCEQYF.

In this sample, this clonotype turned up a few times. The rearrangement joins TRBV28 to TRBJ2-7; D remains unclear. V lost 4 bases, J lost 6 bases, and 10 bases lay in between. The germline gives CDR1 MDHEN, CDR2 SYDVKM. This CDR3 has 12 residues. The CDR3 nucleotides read TGTGCCAGCAGTTCAAGGTGGGTCGAGCAGTACTTC. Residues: CASSSRWVEQYF.

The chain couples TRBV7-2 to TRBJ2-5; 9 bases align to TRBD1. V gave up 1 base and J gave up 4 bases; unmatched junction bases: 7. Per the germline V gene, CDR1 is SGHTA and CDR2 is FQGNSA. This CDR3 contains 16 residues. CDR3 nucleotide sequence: TGTGCCAGCAGCTTAGATAGCACAGGGGGCGGAGAGACCCAGTACTTC. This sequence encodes CASSLDSTGGGETQYF.

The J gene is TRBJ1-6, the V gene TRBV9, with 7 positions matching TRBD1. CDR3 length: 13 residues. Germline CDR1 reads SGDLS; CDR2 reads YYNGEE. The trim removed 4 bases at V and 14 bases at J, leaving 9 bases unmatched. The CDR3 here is CASSSPQGGTLHF. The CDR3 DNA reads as TGTGCCAGCAGCTCGCCCCAGGGGGGGACCCTCCACTTT.

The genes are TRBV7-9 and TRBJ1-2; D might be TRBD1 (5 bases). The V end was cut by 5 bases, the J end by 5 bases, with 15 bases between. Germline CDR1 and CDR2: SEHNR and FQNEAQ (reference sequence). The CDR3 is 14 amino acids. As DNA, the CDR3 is TGTGCCAGCAGCCCAGAGGCAGGGTCGTATGGCTACACCTTC. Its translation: CASSPEAGSYGYTF.

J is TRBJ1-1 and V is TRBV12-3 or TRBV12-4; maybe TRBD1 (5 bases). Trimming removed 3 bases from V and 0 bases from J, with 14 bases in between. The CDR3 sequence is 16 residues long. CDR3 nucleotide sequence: TGTGCCAGCAGTTTTTGGGGGGGGGGAATGAACACTGAAGCTTTCTTT. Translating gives CASSFWGGGMNTEAFF.

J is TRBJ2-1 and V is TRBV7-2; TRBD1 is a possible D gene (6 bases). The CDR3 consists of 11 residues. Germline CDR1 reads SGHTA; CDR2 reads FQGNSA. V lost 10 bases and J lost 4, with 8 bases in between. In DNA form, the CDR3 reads TGTGCCAACAGGGAGTACAATGAGCAGTTCTTC. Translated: CANREYNEQFF. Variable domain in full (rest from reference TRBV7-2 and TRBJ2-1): GAGVSQSPSNKVTEKGKDVELRCDPISGHTALYWYRQSLGQGLEFLIYFQGNSAPDKSGLPSDRFSAERTGGSVSTLTIQRTQQEDSAVYLCANREYNEQFFGPGTRLTVL.